One and the same sample provided the 6 T cell receptor beta chains below, sequenced in a study of naive and memory T cell subsets. Study-wide results and caveats: A few larger clonotypes appeared in naive repertoires, especially CD8, possibly memory cells re-expressing CD45RA.

The beta constant-region primer was an equimolar mix of two oligonucleotides covering TRBC1 and TRBC2. Four rounds of PCR amplified the ligated cDNA using nested alpha and beta constant-region primers plus SP2. TCRdb redid the calling of the UMI-ligation and nested PCR reads with MiXCR, one entry per CDR3 protein. The sample lists 150,000 or so distinct CDR3 sequences; about 23% were seen once. Their target antigens are unknown. Source material: naive CD4+ T cells from blood. The receptors shown here come from a human donor in good health.

This chain uses TRBV6-1 with TRBJ1-5, with D tentatively TRBD1 (5 bases). This CDR3 has 17 amino acids. Deletions cut 2 bases from V and 3 bases from J, with 17 bases between. The germline V gene encodes CDR1 MNHNS and CDR2 SASEGT. DNA of the CDR3: TGTGCCAGCAGTGAACGGATGGCGGGGCTTAACAATCAGCCCCAGCATTTT. Translation gives CASSERMAGLNNQPQHF.

The rearrangement joins TRBV6-6 to TRBJ2-7, with 8 bases that match TRBD1. This CDR3 is built from 15 residues. Trimming took 2 bases from V and 2 from J; bases not matched to a gene: 5. Germline assignment: CDR1 MNHNY and CDR2 SVGAGI (reference sequence). DNA of the CDR3: TGTGCCAGCAGTTACGAACAGGGGGTCCCCTACGAGCAGTACTTC. This encodes CASSYEQGVPYEQYF.

This clonotype was seen only once. J is TRBJ2-2 and V is TRBV10-1; no definite D call. This CDR3 has 14 residues. The germline V and J ends were trimmed by 6 bases and 3 bases, with 11 bases remaining between them. Germline V gives CDR1 WNHNN, CDR2 SYGVQD (reference sequence). In DNA, the CDR3 is TGCGCCAGCAGGATCCACAGAGACACCGGGGAGCTGTTTTTT. Amino acids: CASRIHRDTGELFF.

The V gene is TRBV2, the J gene TRBJ2-1, with a weak D call TRBD1 (9 bases). Germline CDR1 is SNHLY and CDR2 is FYNNEI. The CDR3 totals 15 residues. With 5 bases removed from V and 4 bases from J, the gap between germline ends came to 15 bases. The CDR3 DNA reads TGTGCCAGCAGTCGGGGGGGACAGGGTTACAATGAGCAGTTCTTC. Its translation is CASSRGGQGYNEQFF.

This rearrangement joins TRBV6-5 to TRBJ2-5; D gene uncertain. Trimming stripped 6 bases from V and 1 base from J, with 9 bases between. This CDR3 comprises 13 residues. Germline V gene data show CDR1 as MNHEY and CDR2 as SVGAGI. The CDR3 region is CASSYRIQETQYF. CDR3 sequence (DNA): TGTGCCAGCAGCTACCGAATCCAAGAGACCCAGTACTTC.

Ten or more counts support this clonotype. The chain uses TRBV12-3 or TRBV12-4 and TRBJ2-5, with a possible D match to TRBD1 (6 bases). The V and J ends lost 6 bases and 1 base respectively, with 12 bases between them. The CDR3 is 14 residues long. The CDR3 DNA reads TGTGCCAGCAGCTTACCCAGGGGCCAAGAGACCCAGTACTTC. It translates to CASSLPRGQETQYF.